The rows below give T cell receptor beta chains drawn from one sample of a study of shared clonotypes between healthy human individuals. Data came from immunoSEQ multiplex PCR; TCRdb stores just in-frame clones and leaves some out. This sample carries 600,000 to 750,000 clones, about two thirds of them seen once, and the ten largest clones take more than 1.5%. Sequencing was carried out using memory CD4+ T cells sorted from blood. These receptors all stem from a woman in her thirties in good health. Both conserved end residues are part of each CDR3. The order of the fields is clone size, D gene, J gene, V gene, CDR3 protein, CDR3 DNA. A D gene is named only where the DNA matches it firmly. Not every row has a clone size; where given, it reads once, few, many or a size class.

.,.,TRBJ2-7,TRBV7-9,CASSLAGSYEQYF,TGTGCCAGCAGCCTCGCGGGCTCCTACGAGCAGTACTTC
.,.,TRBJ2-1,TRBV2,CASSEETYNEQFF,TGTGCCAGCAGTGAAGAAACCTACAATGAGCAGTTCTTC
.,.,TRBJ2-3,TRBV7-3,CASSLAPVDTQYF,TGTGCCAGCAGCTTAGCGCCTGTCGATACGCAGTATTTT
.,.,TRBJ1-2,TRBV28,CASSPDANYGYTF,TGTGCCAGCAGTCCGGACGCGAACTATGGCTACACCTTC
few,.,TRBJ2-7,TRBV4-1,CASSHSVGPRGGYYEQYF,TGCGCCAGCAGCCATAGTGTGGGGCCAAGGGGAGGCTACTACGAGCAGTACTTC
.,.,TRBJ2-7,TRBV6-5,CASRRDTSSSEQYF,TGTGCCAGCAGGAGAGATACTAGTTCAAGCGAGCAGTACTTC
many,.,TRBJ1-1,TRBV7-6,CASSLSFGGTEAFF,TGTGCCAGCAGCTTATCCTTCGGGGGGACTGAAGCTTTCTTT
few,.,TRBJ2-7,TRBV27,CASSAYGYEQYF,TGTGCCAGCAGTGCCTACGGCTACGAGCAGTACTTC
.,TRBD1,TRBJ2-7,TRBV6-5,CASSDPDRGTYEQYF,TGTGCCAGCAGCGACCCGGACAGGGGAACCTACGAGCAGTACTTC
once,TRBD2,TRBJ2-3,TRBV5-1,CASSPPGGAGGTTDTQYF,TGCGCCAGCAGCCCCCCCGGGGGTGCGGGAGGCACCACAGATACGCAGTATTTT
.,.,TRBJ2-5,TRBV30,CAWSVRRETQYF,TGTGCCTGGAGTGTAAGGCGTGAGACCCAGTACTTC
few,.,TRBJ1-3,TRBV25-1,CASSEWRSSGNTIYF,TGTGCCAGCAGTGAATGGCGGAGCTCTGGAAACACCATATATTTT
.,.,TRBJ2-5,TRBV5-6,CASSLVSDQETQYF,TGTGCCAGCAGCTTGGTGTCTGATCAAGAGACCCAGTACTTC
.,.,TRBJ2-5,TRBV5-1,CASSSDDRQETQYF,TGCGCCAGCAGCTCCGACGACAGGCAAGAGACCCAGTACTTC
few,TRBD1,TRBJ1-2,TRBV18,CASSPPGQGARDGYTF,TGTGCCAGCTCACCACCAGGACAGGGGGCGAGGGATGGCTACACCTTC
.,.,TRBJ2-7,TRBV15,CATSTATSTYEQYF,TGTGCCACCAGCACAGCCACTAGTACTTACGAGCAGTACTTC
.,.,TRBJ1-5,TRBV7-9,CASSLGDLGGLRNQPQHF,TGTGCCAGCAGCCTCGGGGACCTGGGGGGACTACGCAATCAGCCCCAGCATTTT
.,.,TRBJ2-5,TRBV7-8,CASSLAWGETQYF,TGTGCCAGCAGCTTAGCCTGGGGAGAGACCCAGTACTTC
.,.,TRBJ2-1,TRBV5-1,CASSLSIQSGSFGEQFF,TGCGCCAGCAGCTTGTCGATCCAGTCAGGAAGTTTCGGAGAGCAGTTCTTC